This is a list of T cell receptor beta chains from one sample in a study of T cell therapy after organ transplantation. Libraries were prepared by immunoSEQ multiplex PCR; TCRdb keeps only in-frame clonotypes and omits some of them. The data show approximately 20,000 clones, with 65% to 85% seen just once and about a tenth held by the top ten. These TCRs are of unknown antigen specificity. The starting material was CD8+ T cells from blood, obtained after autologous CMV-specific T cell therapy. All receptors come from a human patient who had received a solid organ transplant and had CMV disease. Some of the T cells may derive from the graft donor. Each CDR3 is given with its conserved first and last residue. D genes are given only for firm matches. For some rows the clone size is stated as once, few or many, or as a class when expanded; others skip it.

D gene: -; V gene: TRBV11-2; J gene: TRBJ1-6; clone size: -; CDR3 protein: CASSFLDGANSPLHF; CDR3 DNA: TGTGCCAGCAGCTTCCTGGACGGGGCAAATTCACCCCTCCACTTT
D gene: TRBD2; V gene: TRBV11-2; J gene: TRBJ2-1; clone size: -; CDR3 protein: CASSRLAGGLSYNEQFF; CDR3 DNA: TGTGCCAGCAGCCGACTAGCGGGGGGACTCTCCTACAATGAGCAGTTCTTC
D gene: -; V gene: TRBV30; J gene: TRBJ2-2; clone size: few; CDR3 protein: CAWSRGTGELFF; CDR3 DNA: TGTGCCTGGAGTAGGGGGACGGGGGAGCTGTTTTTT
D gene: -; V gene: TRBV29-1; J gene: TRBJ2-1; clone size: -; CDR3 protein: CSVTDPSSYNEQFF; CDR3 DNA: TGCAGCGTGACGGACCCGAGCTCCTACAATGAGCAGTTCTTC
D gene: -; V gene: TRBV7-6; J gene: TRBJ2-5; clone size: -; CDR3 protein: CASSLGQETQYF; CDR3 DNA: TGTGCCAGCAGCTTAGGGCAAGAGACCCAGTACTTC
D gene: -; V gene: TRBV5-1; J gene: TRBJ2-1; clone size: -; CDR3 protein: CASSSTQPSLAYEQFF; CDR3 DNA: TGCGCCAGCAGCTCCACGCAACCTTCACTAGCTTATGAGCAGTTCTTC
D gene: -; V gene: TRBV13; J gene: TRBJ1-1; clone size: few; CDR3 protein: CASSLAGFTEAFF; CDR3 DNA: TGTGCCAGCAGCTTAGCCGGTTTCACTGAAGCTTTCTTT
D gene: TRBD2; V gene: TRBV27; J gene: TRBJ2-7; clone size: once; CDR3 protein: CASSLSGLAEPYEQYF; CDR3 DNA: TGTGCCAGCAGTTTATCGGGACTAGCGGAGCCTTACGAGCAGTACTTC
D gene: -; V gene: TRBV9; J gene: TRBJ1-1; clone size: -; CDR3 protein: CASSPVGGFTNTEAFF; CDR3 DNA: TGTGCCAGCAGCCCCGTGGGGGGGTTTACAAACACTGAAGCTTTCTTT
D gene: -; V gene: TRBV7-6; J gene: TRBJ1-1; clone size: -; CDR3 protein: CASSLEAATEAFF; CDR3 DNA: TGTGCCAGCAGCTTAGAGGCTGCCACTGAAGCTTTCTTT
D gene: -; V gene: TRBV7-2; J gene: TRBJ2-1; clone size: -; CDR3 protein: CASSDAAVPNEQFF; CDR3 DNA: TGTGCCAGCAGCGACGCGGCGGTGCCCAATGAGCAGTTCTTC
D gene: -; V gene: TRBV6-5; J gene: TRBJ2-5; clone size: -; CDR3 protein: CASSPSTGTQETQYF; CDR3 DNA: TGTGCCAGCAGCCCCAGCACGGGGACCCAAGAGACCCAGTACTTC
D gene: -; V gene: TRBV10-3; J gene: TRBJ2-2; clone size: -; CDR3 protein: CAISDPGDSGELFF; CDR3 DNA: TGTGCCATCAGTGACCCTGGGGATTCCGGGGAGCTGTTTTTT
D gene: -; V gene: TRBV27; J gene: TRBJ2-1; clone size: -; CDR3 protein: CASSLGQYNEQFF; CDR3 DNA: TGTGCCAGCAGTTTAGGACAGTACAATGAGCAGTTCTTC
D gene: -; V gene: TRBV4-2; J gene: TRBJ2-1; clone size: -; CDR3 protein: CASSQEPGDLYNEQFF; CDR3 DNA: TGTGCCAGCAGCCAAGAACCGGGGGACCTCTACAATGAGCAGTTCTTC
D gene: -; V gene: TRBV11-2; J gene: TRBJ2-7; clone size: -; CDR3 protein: CASSLLPFWEQYF; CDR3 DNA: TGTGCCAGCAGCTTATTACCCTTTTGGGAGCAGTACTTC
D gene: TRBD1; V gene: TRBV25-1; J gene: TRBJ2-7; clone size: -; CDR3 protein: CASSVPSGQGRYEQYF; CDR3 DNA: TGTGCCAGCAGTGTCCCCTCCGGACAGGGTAGATACGAGCAGTACTTC
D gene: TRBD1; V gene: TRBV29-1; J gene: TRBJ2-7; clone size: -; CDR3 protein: CSVVGTGDYEQYF; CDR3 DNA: TGCAGCGTTGTTGGGACAGGGGATTACGAGCAGTACTTC
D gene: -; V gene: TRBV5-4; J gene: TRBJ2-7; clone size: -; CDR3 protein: CASSLVGGPYEQYF; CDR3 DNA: TGTGCCAGCAGCTTGGTGGGGGGACCCTACGAGCAGTACTTC
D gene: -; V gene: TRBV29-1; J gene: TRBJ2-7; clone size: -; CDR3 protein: CSVVGMTYEQYF; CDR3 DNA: TGCAGCGTTGTCGGGATGACCTACGAGCAGTACTTC
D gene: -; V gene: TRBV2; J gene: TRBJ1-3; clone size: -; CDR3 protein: CASSEVRDTIYF; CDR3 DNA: TGTGCCAGCAGTGAGGTACGGGACACCATATATTTT
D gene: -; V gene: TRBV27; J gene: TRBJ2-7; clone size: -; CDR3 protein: CANENCWGGEQYF; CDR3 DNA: TGTGCCAACGAGAACTGTTGGGGCGGCGAGCAGTACTTC
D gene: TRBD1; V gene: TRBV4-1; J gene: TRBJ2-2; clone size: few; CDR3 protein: CASSQVESGGKNGELFF; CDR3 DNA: TGCGCCAGCAGCCAAGTCGAGTCAGGGGGCAAGAACGGGGAGCTGTTTTTT
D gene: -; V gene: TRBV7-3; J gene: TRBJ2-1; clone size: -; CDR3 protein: CASSLSGTPYNEQFF; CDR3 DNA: TGTGCCAGCAGCTTGTCTGGGACTCCTTACAATGAGCAGTTCTTC
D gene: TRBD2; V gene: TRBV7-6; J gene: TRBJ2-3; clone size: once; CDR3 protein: CASRLRGTTDTQYF; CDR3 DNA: TGTGCCAGCAGACTGCGGGGGACCACAGATACGCAGTATTTT
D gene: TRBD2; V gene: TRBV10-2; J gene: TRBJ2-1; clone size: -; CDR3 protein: CASTLADNEQFF; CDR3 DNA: TGCGCCAGCACACTAGCGGACAATGAGCAGTTCTTC
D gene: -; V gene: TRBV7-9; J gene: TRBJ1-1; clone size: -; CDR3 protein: CASSPSGAFPLGTEAFF; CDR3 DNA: TGTGCCAGCAGTCCCAGCGGGGCCTTCCCCTTGGGTACTGAAGCTTTCTTT
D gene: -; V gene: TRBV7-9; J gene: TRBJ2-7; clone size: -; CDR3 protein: CASSFNYEQYF; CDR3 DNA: TGTGCCAGCAGCTTCAACTACGAGCAGTACTTC
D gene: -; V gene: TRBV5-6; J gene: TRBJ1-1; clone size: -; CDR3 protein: CASSLTGTEAFF; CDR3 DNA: TGTGCCAGCAGCTTGACGGGAACTGAAGCTTTCTTT
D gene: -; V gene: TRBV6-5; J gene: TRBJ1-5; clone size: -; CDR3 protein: CASSMGFNQPQHF; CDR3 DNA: TGTGCCAGCAGTATGGGGTTCAATCAGCCCCAGCATTTT
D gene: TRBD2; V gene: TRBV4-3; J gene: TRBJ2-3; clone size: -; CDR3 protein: CASSQTLGGAASTDTQYF; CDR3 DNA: TGCGCCAGCAGCCAGACCCTCGGGGGGGCCGCTAGCACAGATACGCAGTATTTT
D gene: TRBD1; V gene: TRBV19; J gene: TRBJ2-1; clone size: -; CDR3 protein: CASSPRQGAGHNEQFF; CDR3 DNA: TGTGCCAGTAGTCCCAGACAGGGGGCAGGACACAATGAGCAGTTCTTC
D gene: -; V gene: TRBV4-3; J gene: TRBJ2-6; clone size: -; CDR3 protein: CASSQAGSGANVLTF; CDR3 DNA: TGCGCCAGCAGCCAAGCCGGGTCGGGGGCCAACGTCCTGACTTTC
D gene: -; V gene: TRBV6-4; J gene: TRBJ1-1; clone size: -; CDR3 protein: CASSVSGENTEAFF; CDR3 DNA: TGTGCCAGCAGTGTGTCAGGGGAGAACACTGAAGCTTTCTTT
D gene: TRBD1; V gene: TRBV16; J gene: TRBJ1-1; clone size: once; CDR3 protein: CASSPQGGNTEAFF; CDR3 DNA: TGTGCCAGCAGCCCACAGGGGGGGAACACTGAAGCTTTCTTT
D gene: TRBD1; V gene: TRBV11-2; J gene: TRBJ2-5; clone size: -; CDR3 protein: CASDYRGADIQETQYF; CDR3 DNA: TGTGCCAGCGACTACAGGGGCGCCGACATCCAAGAGACCCAGTACTTC
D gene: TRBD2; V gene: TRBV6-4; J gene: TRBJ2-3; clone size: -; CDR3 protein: CASSDSAGATDTQYF; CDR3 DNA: TGTGCCAGCAGTGACTCCGCGGGAGCCACAGATACGCAGTATTTT
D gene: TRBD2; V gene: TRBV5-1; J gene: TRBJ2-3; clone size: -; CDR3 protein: CASSPAPLAGKTDTQYF; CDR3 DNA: TGCGCCAGCAGCCCCGCCCCGCTAGCGGGCAAAACAGATACGCAGTATTTT
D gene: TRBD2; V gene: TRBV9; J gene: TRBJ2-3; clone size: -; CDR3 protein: CASGSGGLVASTDTQYF; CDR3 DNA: TGTGCCAGCGGGAGCGGGGGGCTCGTGGCTAGCACAGATACGCAGTATTTT
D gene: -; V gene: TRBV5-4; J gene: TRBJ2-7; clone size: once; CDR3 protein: CASSPESGGPTYEQYF; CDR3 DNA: TGTGCCAGCAGCCCCGAGTCTGGGGGCCCAACCTACGAGCAGTACTTC
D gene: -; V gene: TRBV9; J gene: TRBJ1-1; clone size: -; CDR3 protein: CASSAWGGTEAFF; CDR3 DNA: TGTGCCAGCAGCGCGTGGGGGGGCACTGAAGCTTTCTTT
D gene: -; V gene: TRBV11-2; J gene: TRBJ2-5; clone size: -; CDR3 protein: CASSAWTVQETQYF; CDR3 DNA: TGTGCCAGCAGCGCTTGGACAGTCCAAGAGACCCAGTACTTC
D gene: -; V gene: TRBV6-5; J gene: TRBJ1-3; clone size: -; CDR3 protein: CASSYSGGSGNTIYF; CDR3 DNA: TGTGCCAGCAGTTACTCGGGGGGCTCTGGAAACACCATATATTTT
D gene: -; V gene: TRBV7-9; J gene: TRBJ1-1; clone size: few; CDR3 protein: CASSSGAHGNTEAFF; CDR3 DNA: TGTGCCAGCAGCTCAGGGGCCCACGGTAACACTGAAGCTTTCTTT
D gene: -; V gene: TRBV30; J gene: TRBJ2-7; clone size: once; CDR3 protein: CAWSVQTLLAEQYF; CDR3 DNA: TGTGCCTGGAGTGTCCAGACCCTGCTAGCAGAGCAGTACTTC
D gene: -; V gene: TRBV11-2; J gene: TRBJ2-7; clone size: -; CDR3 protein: CASSLEFGQNYEQYF; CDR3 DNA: TGTGCCAGCAGCTTAGAATTCGGCCAGAACTACGAGCAGTACTTC
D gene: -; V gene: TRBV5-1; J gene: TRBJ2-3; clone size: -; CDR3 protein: CASSLEGTQYF; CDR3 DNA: TGCGCCAGCAGCTTGGAGGGTACGCAGTATTTT
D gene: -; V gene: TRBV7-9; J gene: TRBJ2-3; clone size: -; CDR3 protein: CASSPRREVSTDTQYF; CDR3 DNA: TGTGCCAGCAGCCCGCGTCGGGAAGTTAGCACAGATACGCAGTATTTT
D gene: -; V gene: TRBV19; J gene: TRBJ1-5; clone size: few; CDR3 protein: CASSPIPGPNNQPQHF; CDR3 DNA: TGTGCCAGTAGTCCAATCCCGGGTCCGAACAATCAGCCCCAGCATTTT
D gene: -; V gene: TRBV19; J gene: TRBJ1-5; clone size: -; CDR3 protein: CASTRWQVDHQPQHF; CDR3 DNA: TGTGCCAGTACGCGATGGCAGGTAGATCATCAGCCCCAGCATTTT
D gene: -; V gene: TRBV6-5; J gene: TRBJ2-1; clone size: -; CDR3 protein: CASSDDSSYNEQFF; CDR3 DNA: TGTGCCAGCAGTGACGACAGCTCCTACAATGAGCAGTTCTTC
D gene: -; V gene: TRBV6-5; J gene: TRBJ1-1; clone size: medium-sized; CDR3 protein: CASSYSKGGNTEAFF; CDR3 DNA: TGTGCCAGCAGTTACTCTAAGGGGGGGAACACTGAAGCTTTCTTT
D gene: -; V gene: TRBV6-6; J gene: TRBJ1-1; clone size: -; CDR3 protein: CASIRERSLNTEAFF; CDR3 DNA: TGTGCCAGCATCCGAGAAAGATCCCTGAACACTGAAGCTTTCTTT
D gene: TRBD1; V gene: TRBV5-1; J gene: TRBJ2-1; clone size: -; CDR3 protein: CASSLETGGYNEQFF; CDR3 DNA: TGCGCCAGCAGCTTGGAGACAGGGGGCTACAATGAGCAGTTCTTC
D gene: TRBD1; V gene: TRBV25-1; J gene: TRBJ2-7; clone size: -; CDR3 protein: CASSVQGRSGEQYF; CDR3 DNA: TGTGCCAGCAGTGTACAGGGGCGATCGGGGGAGCAGTACTTC
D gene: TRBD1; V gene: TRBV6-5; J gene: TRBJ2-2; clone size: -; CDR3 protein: CASSYQQGAGELFF; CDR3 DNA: TGTGCCAGCAGTTACCAACAGGGGGCCGGGGAGCTGTTTTTT
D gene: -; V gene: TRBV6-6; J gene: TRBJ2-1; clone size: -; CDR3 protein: CASTETVPNEQFF; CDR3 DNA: TGTGCCAGCACCGAGACAGTTCCTAATGAGCAGTTCTTC
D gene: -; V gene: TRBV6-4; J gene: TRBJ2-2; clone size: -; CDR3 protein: CASSGEGGAGELFF; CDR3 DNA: TGTGCCAGCAGTGGCGAGGGGGGAGCCGGGGAGCTGTTTTTT
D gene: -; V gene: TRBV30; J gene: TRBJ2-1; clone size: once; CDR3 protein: CAWSLAGSEQFF; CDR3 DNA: TGTGCCTGGAGTCTTGCGGGATCCGAGCAGTTCTTC
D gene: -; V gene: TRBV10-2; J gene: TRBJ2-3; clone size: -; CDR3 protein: CASSTERLSTDTQYF; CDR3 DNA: TGCGCCAGCAGTACTGAGCGGCTTAGCACAGATACGCAGTATTTT